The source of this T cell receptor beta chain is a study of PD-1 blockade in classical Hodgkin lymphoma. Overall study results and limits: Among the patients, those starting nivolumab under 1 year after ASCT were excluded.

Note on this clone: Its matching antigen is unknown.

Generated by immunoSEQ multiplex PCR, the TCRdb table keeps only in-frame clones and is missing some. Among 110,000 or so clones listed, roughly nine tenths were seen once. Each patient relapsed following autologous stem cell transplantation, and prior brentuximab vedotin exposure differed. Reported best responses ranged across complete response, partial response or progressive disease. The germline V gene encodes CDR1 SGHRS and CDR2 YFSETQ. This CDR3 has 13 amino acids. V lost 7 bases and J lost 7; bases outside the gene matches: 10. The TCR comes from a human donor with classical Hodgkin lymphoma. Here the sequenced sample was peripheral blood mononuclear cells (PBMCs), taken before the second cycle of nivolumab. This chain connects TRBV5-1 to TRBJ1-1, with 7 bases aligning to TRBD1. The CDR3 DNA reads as TGCGCCAGCGGACCAACAGGGGTGAATGAAGCTTTCTTT. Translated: CASGPTGVNEAFF. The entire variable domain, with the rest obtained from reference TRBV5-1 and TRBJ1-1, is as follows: KAGVTQTPRYLIKTRGQQVTLSCSPISGHRSVSWYQQTPGQGLQFLFEYFSETQRNKGNFPGRFSGRQFSNSRSEMNVSTLELGDSALYLCASGPTGVNEAFFGQGTRLTVV.